This record concerns one T cell receptor beta chain sequence. These data originate in a study of radiation and T cells in renal cell carcinoma. Some clones are missing from TCRdb's copy, which holds only in-frame ones; the method was immunoSEQ multiplex PCR. Here the sample spans about 91,000 clones, about 79% being singletons. Germline V gene data show CDR1 as ENHRY and CDR2 as SYGVKD. With 1 base removed from V and 1 base from J, the gap between germline ends came to 10 bases. The CDR3 has 15 residues. Specified time point: baseline pretreatment blood. Treatment described: 15 Gy SBRT to primary tumor, nephrectomy 4 weeks later.

The V call is TRBV10-3, the J call TRBJ2-5; tentatively, D is TRBD2 (5 bases). This clonotype was obtained from a man in his sixties with renal cell carcinoma. This specimen was blood, taken from a patient whose treatment included radiotherapy and nephrectomy. The CDR3 is CAISEFEGLQETQYF. The DNA of the CDR3 is TGTGCCATCAGTGAGTTTGAGGGTCTCCAAGAGACCCAGTACTTC.